The T cell receptor beta chain under discussion was sequenced for a study of regulatory T cells in long-lasting Graves disease. Arm-PCR of CDR3 regions with iRepertoire HTBI primers generated TCR beta libraries. TCRdb re-called the multiplex PCR reads with MiXCR, one entry per CDR3 protein. This sample has 350,000 to 400,000 distinct CDR3 sequences, with 16% found just once. Germline V gene sequence: CDR1 SGHVS, CDR2 FQNEAQ. Trimming left V 5 bases short and J 2 bases short, with 15 bases between. The CDR3 consists of 15 residues. The time point is: newly diagnosed GD, antithyroid drugs for less than 3 months. From PBMCs, RNA was extracted and then used to make the TCR library. The same data also went into a second study, on T cells in Graves' hyperthyroidism and ophthalmopathy.

The source was peripheral blood mononuclear cells (PBMCs), collected at new diagnosis, from a patient treated with antithyroid drugs. The chain is built from TRBV7-8 and TRBJ1-2; a weak D match, TRBD1 (5 bases). This TCR came from a young woman with Graves disease. The CDR3 spells CASSPIPKGNYGYTF. CDR3 DNA sequence: TGTGCCAGCAGCCCCATTCCGAAGGGGAACTATGGCTACACCTTC.